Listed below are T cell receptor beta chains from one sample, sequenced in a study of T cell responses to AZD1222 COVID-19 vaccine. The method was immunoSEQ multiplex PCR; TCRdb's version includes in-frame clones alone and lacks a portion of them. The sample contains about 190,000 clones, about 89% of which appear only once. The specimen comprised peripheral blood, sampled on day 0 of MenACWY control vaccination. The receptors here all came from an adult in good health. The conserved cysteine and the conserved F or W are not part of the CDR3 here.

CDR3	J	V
ASRGGRLGYNEQF	TRBJ2-1	TRBV28
ASSLVDSYEQY	TRBJ2-7	TRBV5-4
ASSRLIRNSWFYEQY	TRBJ2-7	TRBV3-1/TRBV3-2
ASSQVPRQANTEAF	TRBJ1-1	TRBV23-1
ASSSPGTSGSPYNEQF	TRBJ2-1	TRBV7-2
ASRKRTGGDTEAF	TRBJ1-1	TRBV28
ASSVGGRWGTADTQY	TRBJ2-3	TRBV9
AISTGGAGKETQY	TRBJ2-5	TRBV10-3
ASSFSEGNYGYT	TRBJ1-2	TRBV27
ASSLEPSNQPQH	TRBJ1-5	TRBV19
AWSPDGGELF	TRBJ2-2	TRBV30
ASSANYGYT	TRBJ1-2	TRBV9
ASREDESNTEAF	TRBJ1-1	TRBV2
ASSRGQGSTEAF	TRBJ1-1	TRBV6-5
ASSQDLKNFGTGLGKLF	TRBJ1-4	TRBV3-1/TRBV3-2
ASSQGQKQY	TRBJ2-7	TRBV3-1/TRBV3-2
ASSPSRNEQF	TRBJ2-1	TRBV14
ASSTRTVQAEAF	TRBJ1-1	TRBV28
ASSMGHSRNTEAF	TRBJ1-1	TRBV6-5
ASSQTNTDTQY	TRBJ2-3	TRBV2
ASRRRPQEQY	TRBJ2-7	TRBV7-3
ARRGPQRGAF	TRBJ1-1	TRBV21-1
ASSLFGQVGPEAF	TRBJ1-1	TRBV28
ASRISWPDTQY	TRBJ2-3	TRBV12-3/TRBV12-4
ASSLAGRVNSPLH	TRBJ1-6	TRBV5-8
ASSRPEGGGYNEQF	TRBJ2-1	TRBV4-2
ATERTGEQY	TRBJ2-7	TRBV10-3
ASSLPVQRAGLSYEQY	TRBJ2-7	TRBV5-6
AWGQGREKLF	TRBJ1-4	TRBV30